A selection of T cell receptor beta chains follows, all from one sample in a study of CD8+ T cells in alopecia areata. Data came from immunoSEQ multiplex PCR; TCRdb stores just in-frame clones and leaves some out. This table has under 70,000 clones, 60% appearing once. The sample here was CD8+ T cells sorted from blood, taken at week 0. All receptors come from a human donor with alopecia areata. The CDR3 runs from the conserved cysteine through the conserved F or W. Fields, in order: J gene, V gene, clone size, D gene, CDR3 protein, CDR3 DNA. A D gene is named only where the DNA matches it firmly. For some rows the clone size is stated as once, few or many, or as a class when expanded; others skip it.

J gene: TRBJ2-7; V gene: TRBV29-1; clone size: .; D gene: TRBD1; CDR3 protein: CSVEGSTGDSYEQYF; CDR3 DNA: TGCAGCGTTGAAGGATCGACAGGGGACTCCTACGAGCAGTACTTC
J gene: TRBJ2-4; V gene: TRBV13; clone size: .; D gene: TRBD2; CDR3 protein: CASSFGRGNIQYF; CDR3 DNA: TGTGCCAGCAGCTTCGGGAGGGGAAACATTCAGTACTTC
J gene: TRBJ2-4; V gene: TRBV27; clone size: few; D gene: .; CDR3 protein: CASSLSRTLAKNIQYF; CDR3 DNA: TGTGCCAGCAGTTTATCAAGGACCTTAGCCAAAAACATTCAGTACTTC
J gene: TRBJ1-3; V gene: TRBV5-1; clone size: .; D gene: TRBD1; CDR3 protein: CASSWGGQGVSAENTIYF; CDR3 DNA: TGCGCCAGCAGCTGGGGAGGACAGGGCGTCTCCGCTGAAAACACCATATATTTT
J gene: TRBJ1-5; V gene: TRBV9; clone size: .; D gene: .; CDR3 protein: CASSEKLSNQPQHF; CDR3 DNA: TGTGCCAGCAGCGAGAAGCTTAGCAATCAGCCCCAGCATTTT
J gene: TRBJ2-5; V gene: TRBV4-1; clone size: .; D gene: TRBD1; CDR3 protein: CASSRTGAETQYF; CDR3 DNA: TGCGCCAGCAGCCGGACAGGGGCAGAGACCCAGTACTTC
J gene: TRBJ2-2; V gene: TRBV7-2; clone size: medium-sized; D gene: .; CDR3 protein: CASSYVLNTGELFF; CDR3 DNA: TGTGCCAGCAGCTACGTACTAAACACCGGGGAGCTGTTTTTT
J gene: TRBJ2-5; V gene: TRBV5-1; clone size: .; D gene: TRBD2; CDR3 protein: CASSRLAGGPYQETQYF; CDR3 DNA: TGCGCCAGCAGCCGACTAGCGGGGGGGCCTTACCAAGAGACCCAGTACTTC
J gene: TRBJ2-1; V gene: TRBV4-1; clone size: .; D gene: .; CDR3 protein: CASSQAPSSYNEQFF; CDR3 DNA: TGCGCCAGCAGCCAAGCTCCTAGTTCTTACAATGAGCAGTTCTTC
J gene: TRBJ2-2; V gene: TRBV7-3; clone size: few; D gene: TRBD2; CDR3 protein: CASSLLAGGETGELFF; CDR3 DNA: TGTGCCAGCAGCCTTCTAGCGGGAGGAGAAACCGGGGAGCTGTTTTTT
J gene: TRBJ2-1; V gene: TRBV28; clone size: .; D gene: .; CDR3 protein: CASSLKGRASDEQFF; CDR3 DNA: TGTGCCAGCAGTTTGAAAGGGAGAGCGTCCGATGAGCAGTTCTTC
J gene: TRBJ1-2; V gene: TRBV13; clone size: .; D gene: TRBD1; CDR3 protein: CASSSPGQAYGYTF; CDR3 DNA: TGTGCCAGCAGCTCTCCGGGACAGGCGTATGGCTACACCTTC
J gene: TRBJ2-7; V gene: TRBV7-9; clone size: .; D gene: .; CDR3 protein: CASSTPGTSSYEQYF; CDR3 DNA: TGTGCCAGCAGCACCCCCGGGACTTCCTCCTACGAGCAGTACTTC
J gene: TRBJ2-1; V gene: TRBV5-6; clone size: .; D gene: TRBD2; CDR3 protein: CASSFDLRTSGGIDEQFF; CDR3 DNA: TGTGCCAGCAGCTTTGACCTCCGGACTAGCGGGGGGATAGATGAGCAGTTCTTC
J gene: TRBJ2-3; V gene: TRBV29-1; clone size: few; D gene: TRBD1; CDR3 protein: CSVEVPRGDRALTSTDTQYF; CDR3 DNA: TGCAGCGTTGAAGTCCCAAGAGGGGACAGGGCCTTAACCAGCACAGATACGCAGTATTTT
J gene: TRBJ2-7; V gene: TRBV7-6; clone size: .; D gene: TRBD1; CDR3 protein: CASSLVGVGDRFSYEQYF; CDR3 DNA: TGTGCCAGCAGCTTAGTGGGTGTGGGGGACAGGTTCTCCTACGAGCAGTACTTC
J gene: TRBJ2-5; V gene: TRBV14; clone size: .; D gene: .; CDR3 protein: CASSRRGLQETQYF; CDR3 DNA: TGTGCCAGCAGCCGGAGGGGGCTTCAAGAGACCCAGTACTTC
J gene: TRBJ1-1; V gene: TRBV18; clone size: .; D gene: .; CDR3 protein: CASSPPVSGSPGYTEAFF; CDR3 DNA: TGTGCCAGCTCACCACCCGTATCTGGCAGCCCCGGATACACTGAAGCTTTCTTT
J gene: TRBJ1-2; V gene: TRBV29-1; clone size: once; D gene: .; CDR3 protein: CSVGESENYGYTF; CDR3 DNA: TGCAGCGTTGGCGAATCGGAAAACTATGGCTACACCTTC
J gene: TRBJ2-7; V gene: TRBV5-1; clone size: few; D gene: TRBD1; CDR3 protein: CASSSGTAQLGKYEQYF; CDR3 DNA: TGCGCCAGCAGCTCCGGGACAGCCCAACTAGGGAAGTACGAGCAGTACTTC
J gene: TRBJ1-1; V gene: TRBV29-1; clone size: .; D gene: .; CDR3 protein: CSVVSTNTEAFF; CDR3 DNA: TGCAGCGTTGTCAGCACGAACACTGAAGCTTTCTTT
J gene: TRBJ2-7; V gene: TRBV14; clone size: once; D gene: .; CDR3 protein: CASSQESGHYEQYF; CDR3 DNA: TGTGCCAGCAGCCAAGAAAGCGGGCACTACGAGCAGTACTTC
J gene: TRBJ2-1; V gene: TRBV19; clone size: .; D gene: .; CDR3 protein: CATLVGGNEQFF; CDR3 DNA: TGTGCCACTTTGGTAGGCGGGAATGAGCAGTTCTTC
J gene: TRBJ2-5; V gene: TRBV6-5; clone size: .; D gene: .; CDR3 protein: CASSWSGRQETQYF; CDR3 DNA: TGTGCCAGCAGTTGGTCTGGCCGACAAGAGACCCAGTACTTC
J gene: TRBJ2-4; V gene: TRBV4-2; clone size: .; D gene: TRBD1; CDR3 protein: CASSRDRGRGENIQYF; CDR3 DNA: TGTGCCAGCAGCAGGGACAGGGGGCGCGGGGAAAACATTCAGTACTTC
J gene: TRBJ1-1; V gene: TRBV5-1; clone size: .; D gene: .; CDR3 protein: CASSLVRGAGNTEAFF; CDR3 DNA: TGCGCCAGCAGCTTGGTTAGGGGTGCGGGAAACACTGAAGCTTTCTTT
J gene: TRBJ1-5; V gene: TRBV4-3; clone size: .; D gene: .; CDR3 protein: CASSQDGPGHQPQHF; CDR3 DNA: TGCGCCAGCAGCCAAGATGGCCCAGGGCATCAGCCCCAGCATTTT
J gene: TRBJ2-5; V gene: TRBV5-6; clone size: .; D gene: .; CDR3 protein: CASSPDNGQETQYF; CDR3 DNA: TGTGCCAGCAGCCCAGACAACGGACAAGAGACCCAGTACTTC
J gene: TRBJ2-7; V gene: TRBV23-1; clone size: .; D gene: .; CDR3 protein: CASSQYPSPGYEQYF; CDR3 DNA: TGCGCCAGCAGTCAATACCCATCACCGGGGTACGAGCAGTACTTC
J gene: TRBJ1-4; V gene: TRBV7-9; clone size: .; D gene: .; CDR3 protein: CASSDFRQPSFATNEKLFF; CDR3 DNA: TGTGCCAGCAGCGATTTTCGACAGCCTTCCTTTGCAACTAATGAAAAACTGTTTTTT
J gene: TRBJ1-1; V gene: TRBV20-1; clone size: few; D gene: .; CDR3 protein: CSARQGLEAFF; CDR3 DNA: TGCAGTGCTAGGCAGGGACTTGAAGCTTTCTTT
J gene: TRBJ1-5; V gene: TRBV28; clone size: .; D gene: .; CDR3 protein: CASRLREDQPQHF; CDR3 DNA: TGTGCCAGCAGACTCAGGGAAGATCAGCCCCAGCATTTT
J gene: TRBJ2-7; V gene: TRBV9; clone size: .; D gene: TRBD1; CDR3 protein: CASSPWTGPSYEQYF; CDR3 DNA: TGTGCCAGCAGCCCGTGGACAGGGCCCTCCTACGAGCAGTACTTC
J gene: TRBJ2-2; V gene: TRBV5-1; clone size: .; D gene: .; CDR3 protein: CASNTEGNTGELFF; CDR3 DNA: TGCGCCAGCAACACAGAGGGGAACACCGGGGAGCTGTTTTTT
J gene: TRBJ1-1; V gene: TRBV12-5; clone size: .; D gene: .; CDR3 protein: CASAGDSANTEAFF; CDR3 DNA: TGTGCTAGTGCCGGAGACAGTGCTAACACTGAAGCTTTCTTT
J gene: TRBJ1-1; V gene: TRBV28; clone size: few; D gene: .; CDR3 protein: CATRQPNTEAFF; CDR3 DNA: TGTGCCACCCGGCAACCGAACACTGAAGCTTTCTTT
J gene: TRBJ2-1; V gene: TRBV27; clone size: .; D gene: .; CDR3 protein: CASSLYRGEDEQFF; CDR3 DNA: TGTGCCAGCAGTTTATATCGGGGTGAGGATGAGCAGTTCTTC
J gene: TRBJ2-7; V gene: TRBV29-1; clone size: few; D gene: TRBD1; CDR3 protein: CSVESSTGGSYEQYF; CDR3 DNA: TGCAGCGTTGAAAGTTCGACAGGGGGATCCTACGAGCAGTACTTC
J gene: TRBJ1-1; V gene: TRBV29-1; clone size: .; D gene: .; CDR3 protein: CSVEDWGSNTEAFF; CDR3 DNA: TGCAGCGTTGAAGATTGGGGCTCTAACACTGAAGCTTTCTTT
J gene: TRBJ2-6; V gene: TRBV14; clone size: few; D gene: .; CDR3 protein: CASSPGGITFSGANVLTF; CDR3 DNA: TGTGCCAGCAGCCCCGGCGGCATCACCTTCTCTGGGGCCAACGTCCTGACTTTC
J gene: TRBJ2-7; V gene: TRBV5-1; clone size: .; D gene: .; CDR3 protein: CASSFGTGSNEQYF; CDR3 DNA: TGCGCCAGCAGCTTCGGAACTGGCTCGAACGAGCAGTACTTC
J gene: TRBJ1-6; V gene: TRBV5-1; clone size: few; D gene: .; CDR3 protein: CASSSWTRGGYNSPLHF; CDR3 DNA: TGCGCCAGCAGCTCGTGGACGCGAGGAGGCTATAATTCACCCCTCCACTTT
J gene: TRBJ1-3; V gene: TRBV15; clone size: .; D gene: .; CDR3 protein: CATSRDPQGPSGNTIYF; CDR3 DNA: TGTGCCACCAGCAGAGATCCGCAGGGCCCCTCTGGAAACACCATATATTTT
J gene: TRBJ1-2; V gene: TRBV9; clone size: few; D gene: .; CDR3 protein: CASSVEAGLDYGYTF; CDR3 DNA: TGTGCCAGCAGCGTAGAAGCAGGGCTTGACTATGGCTACACCTTC
J gene: TRBJ1-1; V gene: TRBV6-5; clone size: .; D gene: .; CDR3 protein: CASSPGPKADTEAFF; CDR3 DNA: TGTGCCAGCAGTCCCGGGCCCAAGGCAGACACTGAAGCTTTCTTT
J gene: TRBJ1-2; V gene: TRBV7-6; clone size: .; D gene: .; CDR3 protein: CASSLALTGVYGYTF; CDR3 DNA: TGTGCCAGCAGCTTGGCCCTAACGGGGGTTTATGGCTACACCTTC
J gene: TRBJ1-5; V gene: TRBV6-5; clone size: .; D gene: .; CDR3 protein: CASSYSVTSNQPQHF; CDR3 DNA: TGTGCCAGCAGTTACTCGGTCACTAGCAATCAGCCCCAGCATTTT
J gene: TRBJ2-6; V gene: TRBV9; clone size: .; D gene: TRBD1; CDR3 protein: CASSALGTGGLGGANVLTF; CDR3 DNA: TGTGCCAGCAGCGCCCTGGGGACAGGGGGCCTGGGTGGGGCCAACGTCCTGACTTTC
J gene: TRBJ2-2; V gene: TRBV15; clone size: .; D gene: .; CDR3 protein: CATSSRDALNTGELFF; CDR3 DNA: TGTGCCACCAGCAGCCGGGACGCTTTGAACACCGGGGAGCTGTTTTTT
J gene: TRBJ2-7; V gene: TRBV27; clone size: .; D gene: .; CDR3 protein: CASSLIGVQGNSYEQYF; CDR3 DNA: TGTGCCAGCAGTTTAATCGGGGTGCAGGGGAATTCGTACGAGCAGTACTTC
J gene: TRBJ2-5; V gene: TRBV6-5; clone size: .; D gene: .; CDR3 protein: CASSYSYSLETQYF; CDR3 DNA: TGTGCCAGCAGTTACAGCTACAGTTTAGAGACCCAGTACTTC
J gene: TRBJ1-1; V gene: TRBV29-1; clone size: .; D gene: .; CDR3 protein: CSVDEGEAFF; CDR3 DNA: TGCAGCGTTGACGAGGGGGAAGCTTTCTTT
J gene: TRBJ2-1; V gene: TRBV6-1; clone size: .; D gene: .; CDR3 protein: CASSETDVQSSYNEQFF; CDR3 DNA: TGTGCCAGCAGTGAAACGGACGTCCAAAGCTCCTACAATGAGCAGTTCTTC
J gene: TRBJ2-3; V gene: TRBV13; clone size: .; D gene: TRBD1; CDR3 protein: CASSSIDRAHADTQYF; CDR3 DNA: TGTGCCAGCAGTTCGATTGACAGGGCTCACGCAGATACGCAGTATTTT
J gene: TRBJ2-7; V gene: TRBV9; clone size: few; D gene: .; CDR3 protein: CASSVVEGPYEQYF; CDR3 DNA: TGTGCCAGCAGCGTAGTTGAGGGCCCCTACGAGCAGTACTTC
J gene: TRBJ2-3; V gene: TRBV2; clone size: .; D gene: TRBD1; CDR3 protein: CASSERTGNTDTQYF; CDR3 DNA: TGTGCCAGCAGTGAACGGACAGGGAACACAGATACGCAGTATTTT
J gene: TRBJ2-7; V gene: TRBV29-1; clone size: .; D gene: TRBD1; CDR3 protein: CSVVASGGEQYF; CDR3 DNA: TGCAGCGTTGTAGCGTCAGGGGGCGAGCAGTACTTC
J gene: TRBJ2-7; V gene: TRBV27; clone size: .; D gene: TRBD2; CDR3 protein: CASSTRTSGDYEQYF; CDR3 DNA: TGTGCCAGCAGTACCCGGACTAGCGGAGACTACGAGCAGTACTTC
J gene: TRBJ1-5; V gene: TRBV4-1; clone size: .; D gene: .; CDR3 protein: CASSPQQGGQPQHF; CDR3 DNA: TGCGCCAGCAGCCCCCAACAGGGAGGTCAGCCCCAGCATTTT